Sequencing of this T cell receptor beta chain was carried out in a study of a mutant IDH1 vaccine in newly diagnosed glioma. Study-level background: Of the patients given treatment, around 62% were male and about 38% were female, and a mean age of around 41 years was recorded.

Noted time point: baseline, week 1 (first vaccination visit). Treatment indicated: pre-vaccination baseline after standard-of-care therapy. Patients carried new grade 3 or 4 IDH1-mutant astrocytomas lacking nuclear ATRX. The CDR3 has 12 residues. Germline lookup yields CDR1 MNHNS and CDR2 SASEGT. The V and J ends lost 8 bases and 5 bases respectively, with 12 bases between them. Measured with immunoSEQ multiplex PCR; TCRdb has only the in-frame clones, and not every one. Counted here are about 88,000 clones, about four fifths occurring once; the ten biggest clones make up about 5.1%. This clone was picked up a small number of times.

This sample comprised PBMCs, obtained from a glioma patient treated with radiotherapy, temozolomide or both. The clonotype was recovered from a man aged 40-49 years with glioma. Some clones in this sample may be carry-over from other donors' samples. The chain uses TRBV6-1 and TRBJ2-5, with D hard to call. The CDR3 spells CASDRLGETQYF. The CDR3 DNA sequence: TGTGCCAGCGATCGGCTGGGGGAGACCCAGTACTTC.